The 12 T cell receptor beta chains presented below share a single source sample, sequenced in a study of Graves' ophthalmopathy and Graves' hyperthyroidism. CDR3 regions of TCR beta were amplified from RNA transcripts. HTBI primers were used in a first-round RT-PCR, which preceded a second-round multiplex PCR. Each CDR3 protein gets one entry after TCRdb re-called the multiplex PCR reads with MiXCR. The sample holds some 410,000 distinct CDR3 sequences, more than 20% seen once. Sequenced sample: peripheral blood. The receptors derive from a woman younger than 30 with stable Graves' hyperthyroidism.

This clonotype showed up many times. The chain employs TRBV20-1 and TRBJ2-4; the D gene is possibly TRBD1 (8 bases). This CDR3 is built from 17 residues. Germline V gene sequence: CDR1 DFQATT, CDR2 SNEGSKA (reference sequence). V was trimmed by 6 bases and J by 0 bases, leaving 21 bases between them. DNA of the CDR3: TGCAGTGCAAGGACAGGGTGGCGGGAGCTAGCCAAAAACATTCAGTACTTC. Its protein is CSARTGWRELAKNIQYF.

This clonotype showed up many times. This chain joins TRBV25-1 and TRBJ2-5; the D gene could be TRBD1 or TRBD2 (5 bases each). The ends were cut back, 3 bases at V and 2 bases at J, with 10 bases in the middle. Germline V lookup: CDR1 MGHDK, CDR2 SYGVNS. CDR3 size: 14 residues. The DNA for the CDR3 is TGTGCCAGCAGTGACCGGGACGGTCAAGAGACCCAGTACTTC. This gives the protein CASSDRDGQETQYF.

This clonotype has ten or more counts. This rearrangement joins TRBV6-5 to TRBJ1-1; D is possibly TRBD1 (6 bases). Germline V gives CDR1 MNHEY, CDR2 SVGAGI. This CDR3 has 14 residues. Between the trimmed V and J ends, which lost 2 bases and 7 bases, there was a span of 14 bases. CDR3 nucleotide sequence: TGTGCCAGCAGTTACCGCATGATACAGGGTGAAGCTTTCTTT. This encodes CASSYRMIQGEAFF.

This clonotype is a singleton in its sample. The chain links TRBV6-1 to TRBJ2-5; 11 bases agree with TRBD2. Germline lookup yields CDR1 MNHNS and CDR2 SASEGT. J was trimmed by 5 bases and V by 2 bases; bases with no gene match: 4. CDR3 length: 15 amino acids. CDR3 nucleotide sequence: TGTGCCAGCAGTGAACTAGCGGGGGGCGTGGAGACCCAGTACTTC. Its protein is CASSELAGGVETQYF.

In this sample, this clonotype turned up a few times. CDR3 protein: CASSQDGKGESYEQYF. The CDR3 nucleotides read TGCGCCAGCAGCCAAGATGGAAAGGGTGAGTCCTACGAGCAGTACTTC. The rearrangement uses TRBV4-3 and TRBJ2-7; D unclear. This CDR3 region has 16 residues. Trimming removed 0 bases at V and 1 base at J, with 13 bases between. Germline V gene sequence: CDR1 LGHNA, CDR2 YSLEER.

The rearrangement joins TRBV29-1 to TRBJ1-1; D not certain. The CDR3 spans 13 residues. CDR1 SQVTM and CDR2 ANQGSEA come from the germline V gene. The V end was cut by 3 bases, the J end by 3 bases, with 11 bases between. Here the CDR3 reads CSVERGWDTEAFF. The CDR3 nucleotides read TGCAGCGTTGAGCGGGGATGGGACACTGAAGCTTTCTTT.

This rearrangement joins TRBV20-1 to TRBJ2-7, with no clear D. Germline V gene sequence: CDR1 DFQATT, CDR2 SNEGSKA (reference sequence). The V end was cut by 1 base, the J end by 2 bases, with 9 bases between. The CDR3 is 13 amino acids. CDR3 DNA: TGCAGTGCTAGAGGTACAAACACCTACGAGCAGTACTTC. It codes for CSARGTNTYEQYF.

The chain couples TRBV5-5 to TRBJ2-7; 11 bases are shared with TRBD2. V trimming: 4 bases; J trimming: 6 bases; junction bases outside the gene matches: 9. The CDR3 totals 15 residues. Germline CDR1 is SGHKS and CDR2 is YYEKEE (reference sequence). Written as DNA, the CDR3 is TGTGCCAGCAGCACCCCTAGCGGGAGGTCTCGCGAGCAGTACTTC. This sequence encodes CASSTPSGRSREQYF.

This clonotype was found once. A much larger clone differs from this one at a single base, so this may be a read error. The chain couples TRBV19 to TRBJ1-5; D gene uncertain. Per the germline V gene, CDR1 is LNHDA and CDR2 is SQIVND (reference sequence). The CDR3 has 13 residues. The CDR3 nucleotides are TGTTCCAGTAGTACGCGGCGATTACAGCCCCAGCATTTT. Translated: CSSSTRRLQPQHF.

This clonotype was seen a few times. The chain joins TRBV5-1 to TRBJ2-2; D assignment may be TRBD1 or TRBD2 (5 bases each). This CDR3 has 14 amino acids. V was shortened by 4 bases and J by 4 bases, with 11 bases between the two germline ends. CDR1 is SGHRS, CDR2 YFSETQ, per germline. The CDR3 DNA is TGCGCCAGCAGCCTACGGGGCAGCACCGGGGAGCTGTTTTTT. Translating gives CASSLRGSTGELFF.

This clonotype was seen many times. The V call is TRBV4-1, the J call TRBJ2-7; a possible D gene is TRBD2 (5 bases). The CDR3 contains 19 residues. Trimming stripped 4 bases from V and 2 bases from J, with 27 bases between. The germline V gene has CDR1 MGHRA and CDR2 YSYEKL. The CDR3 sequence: CASSPGVRSGARAPYEQYF. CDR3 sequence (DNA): TGCGCCAGCAGCCCCGGCGTTCGAAGCGGAGCCCGAGCGCCCTACGAGCAGTACTTC.

This chain's CDR3 is CASSPLGQGRQGDTEAFF. CDR3 bases: TGTGCCAGCTCACCACTCGGACAGGGTAGGCAAGGGGACACTGAAGCTTTCTTT. This chain connects TRBV18 to TRBJ1-1; TRBD1 aligns across 8 bases. This CDR3 contains 18 residues. In germline, CDR1 is KGHSH, CDR2 LQKENI. The J segment lost 3 bases and the V segment lost 1 base, leaving 13 bases of the junction unmatched. The full variable domain, completed using reference TRBV18 and TRBJ1-1, is NAGVMQNPRHLVRRRGQEARLRCSPMKGHSHVYWYRQLPEEGLKFMVYLQKENIIDESGMPKERFSAEFPKEGPSILRIQQVVRGDSAAYFCASSPLGQGRQGDTEAFFGQGTRLTVV.